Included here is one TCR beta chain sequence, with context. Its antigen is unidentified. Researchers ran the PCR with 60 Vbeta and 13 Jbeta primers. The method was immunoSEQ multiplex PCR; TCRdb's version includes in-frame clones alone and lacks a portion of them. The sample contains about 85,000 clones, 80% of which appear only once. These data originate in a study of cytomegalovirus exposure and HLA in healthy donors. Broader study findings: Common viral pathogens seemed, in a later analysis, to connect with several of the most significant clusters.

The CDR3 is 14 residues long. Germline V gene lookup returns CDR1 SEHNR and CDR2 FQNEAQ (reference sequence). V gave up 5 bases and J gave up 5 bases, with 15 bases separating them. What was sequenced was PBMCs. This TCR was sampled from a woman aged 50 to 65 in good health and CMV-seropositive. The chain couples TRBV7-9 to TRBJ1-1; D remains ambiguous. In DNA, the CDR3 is TGTGCCAGCAGCCCGGTACGGGTCTGGACTGAAGCTTTCTTT. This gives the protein CASSPVRVWTEAFF.